This passage covers 18 T cell receptor beta chains from one sample sequenced in a study of OX40 agonist ivuxolimab in advanced cancers. Assay used: immunoSEQ multiplex PCR; TCRdb lists only in-frame clones, some missing. The table includes about 120,000 clones, roughly nine tenths detected once. The specimen comprised CD4+ or CD8+ T cells sorted from blood, sampled in a trial of the OX40 agonist ivuxolimab. The source of these receptors is an adult with an advanced solid tumor such as melanoma, head and neck, liver or kidney cancer.

This clone was seen just once. V and J are TRBV6-5 and TRBJ1-4; D call uncertain. CDR1 is MNHEY, CDR2 SVGAGI, per germline. V shed 6 bases and J shed 3 bases, with 11 bases lying between them. The length of the CDR3 is 14 residues. The CDR3 reads CASSLTVANEKLFF. Here the CDR3 DNA reads TGTGCCAGCAGCCTTACAGTGGCTAATGAAAAACTGTTTTTT.

The rearrangement uses TRBV18 and TRBJ1-1; no firm D call. This CDR3 has 16 amino acids. The V end lost 2 bases, the J end lost 6 bases, and 19 bases lay between the germline ends. Germline lookup yields CDR1 KGHSH and CDR2 LQKENI. The DNA of the CDR3 is TGTGCCAGCTCACCAGTATCGACCAGATCTCGGGCTGAAGCTTTCTTT. This translates into CASSPVSTRSRAEAFF.

V and J are TRBV6-5 and TRBJ1-5; TRBD1 aligns across 10 bases. V was pared by 6 bases and J by 1 base, with 3 bases of the junction left unmatched. Germline V gene sequence: CDR1 MNHEY, CDR2 SVGAGI. The CDR3 covers 15 residues. CDR3 sequence reads: CASSRDRGSNQPQHF. The DNA for the CDR3 is TGTGCCAGCAGCAGGGACAGGGGAAGCAATCAGCCCCAGCATTTT.

This chain uses TRBV7-2 with TRBJ2-5, with D unclear. V shed 6 bases and J shed 5 bases, with 13 bases lying between them. The CDR3 loop spans 13 amino acids. Germline V gene data show CDR1 as SGHTA and CDR2 as FQGNSA. CDR3 DNA: TGTGCCAGCAGTGACCGTCGGTGGGAGACCCAGTACTTC. Translating gives CASSDRRWETQYF. The full variable domain, rest sourced from reference TRBV7-2 and TRBJ2-5, is GAGVSQSPSNKVTEKGKDVELRCDPISGHTALYWYRQSLGQGLEFLIYFQGNSAPDKSGLPSDRFSAERTGGSVSTLTIQRTQQEDSAVYLCASSDRRWETQYFGPGTRLLVL.

The gene calls are TRBV30 and TRBJ2-7; 10 nucleotides line up with TRBD1. Germline loops: CDR1 GTSNPN, CDR2 SVGIG (reference sequence). CDR3 length equals 13 residues. V was pared by 3 bases and J by 9 bases, with 8 bases of the junction left unmatched. This chain's CDR3 is CAWRTGGAFLQYF. The CDR3 bases are TGTGCCTGGAGGACAGGGGGCGCGTTCCTGCAGTACTTC.

V usage is TRBV19 and J usage is TRBJ1-4; possibly TRBD1 for D (6 bases). Trimming removed 8 bases at V and 3 bases at J, with 19 bases between. The V gene's germline CDR1 is LNHDA and CDR2 SQIVND (reference sequence). CDR3 length: 16 residues. The CDR3 spells CASGYRGGGANEKLFF. CDR3 nucleotide sequence: TGTGCCAGTGGATATAGGGGAGGGGGTGCTAATGAAAAACTGTTTTTT.

This chain links TRBV25-1 with TRBJ2-6, with 7 bases identical to TRBD2. Trimming removed 3 bases from V and 2 bases from J; junction bases left unmatched: 7. Germline CDR1 is MGHDK and CDR2 is SYGVNS. The CDR3 totals 17 residues. For the CDR3, the DNA is TGTGCCAGCAGTGACCCCTGGGGAGGGGCTGGGGCCAACGTCCTGACTTTC. This encodes CASSDPWGGAGANVLTF. The variable domain in full, with the rest retrieved from reference TRBV25-1 and TRBJ2-6, is EADIYQTPRYLVIGTGKKITLECSQTMGHDKMYWYQQDPGMELHLIHYSYGVNSTEKGDLSSESTVSRIRTEHFPLTLESARPSHTSQYLCASSDPWGGAGANVLTFGAGSRLTVL.

J is TRBJ1-3 and V is TRBV7-3; D may be TRBD1 (5 bases). The CDR3 is 16 amino acids. The V gene's germline CDR1 is SGHTA and CDR2 FQGTGA. The germline V and J ends were trimmed by 5 bases and 4 bases, with 18 bases remaining between them. The CDR3 protein is CASSRRQPGVGNTIYF. The CDR3 DNA follows: TGTGCCAGCAGCCGGAGACAGCCAGGAGTGGGAAACACCATATATTTT.

The CDR3: CASSPTSAGELFF. CDR3 bases: TGTGCCAGCAGCCCGACTAGTGCCGGGGAGCTGTTTTTT. The V and J genes are TRBV5-5 and TRBJ2-2, with D possibly TRBD2 on 6 matching bases. This CDR3 has 13 amino acids. V was shortened by 4 bases and J by 6 bases, with 10 bases between the two germline ends. Germline CDR1 and CDR2: SGHKS and YYEKEE (reference sequence).

Only one count was recorded for this clone. The chain recombines TRBV10-3 with TRBJ2-5, with 8 bases aligning to TRBD1. In germline, CDR1 is ENHRY, CDR2 SYGVKD. This CDR3 has 13 amino acids. J gave up 5 bases and V 5 bases, and 4 bases lay outside the gene matches. The CDR3 loop is CAISFQGAETQYF. DNA for the CDR3: TGTGCCATCAGTTTTCAGGGGGCTGAGACCCAGTACTTC.

This chain connects TRBV6-6 to TRBJ1-5, with D possibly TRBD1 on 6 matching bases. Germline V CDR1 and CDR2: MNHNY, SVGAGI (reference sequence). The CDR3 has 13 amino acids. The V gene lost 5 bases and the J gene lost 8 bases, with 13 bases spanning the gap. CDR3 residues: CASSQQGPEPQHF. The DNA for the CDR3 is TGTGCCAGCAGTCAACAGGGTCCGGAGCCCCAGCATTTT.

This chain uses TRBV18 with TRBJ2-3; D is unresolved. Germline V gives CDR1 KGHSH, CDR2 LQKENI. The CDR3 contains 12 residues. Deletions cut 6 bases from V and 6 bases from J, with 10 bases between. The DNA for the CDR3 is TGTGCCAGCTCTCCTATAGGGGATACGCAGTATTTT. Translating gives CASSPIGDTQYF. Together with reference TRBV18 and TRBJ2-3, the CDR3 gives the full variable domain: NAGVMQNPRHLVRRRGQEARLRCSPMKGHSHVYWYRQLPEEGLKFMVYLQKENIIDESGMPKERFSAEFPKEGPSILRIQQVVRGDSAAYFCASSPIGDTQYFGPGTRLTVL.

The V gene is TRBV7-2, the J gene TRBJ2-6, with D possibly TRBD1 on 5 matching bases. V gave up 1 base and J gave up 0 bases, with 10 bases separating them. Germline V CDR1 and CDR2: SGHTA, FQGNSA. The CDR3 spans 17 residues. The CDR3 protein is CASSLGRTFSGANVLTF. CDR3 sequence (DNA): TGTGCCAGCAGCTTAGGACGGACATTCTCTGGGGCCAACGTCCTGACTTTC.

This sequence joins TRBV6-5 and TRBJ1-2; possibly TRBD1 for D (5 bases). Germline lookup yields CDR1 MNHEY and CDR2 SVGAGI. The CDR3 length is 13 residues. The V end lost 5 bases, the J end lost 0 bases, and 7 bases lay between the germline ends. CDR3 sequence reads: CASSAGPNYGYTF. CDR3 coding DNA: TGTGCCAGCAGTGCAGGGCCTAACTATGGCTACACCTTC.

This clone was seen just once. The genes are TRBV6-6 and TRBJ2-7; a possible D gene is TRBD2 (6 bases). The CDR3 is 15 residues long. Looked up from germline, CDR1 is MNHNY and CDR2 is SVGAGI (reference sequence). The V end was cut by 9 bases, the J end by 3 bases, with 21 bases between. As DNA, the CDR3 is TGTGCCAGGGTTGTTCTTGGAGGGAATGACTACGAGCAGTACTTC. The encoded protein is CARVVLGGNDYEQYF.

This clone has a single count. V gene TRBV29-1 combines with J gene TRBJ1-3, with TRBD1 as a possible D gene (6 bases). V dropped 3 bases and J dropped 2 bases, with 8 bases sitting between them. The CDR3 spans 13 residues. Germline values: CDR1 SQVTM, CDR2 ANQGSEA. The CDR3 loop is CSVDRGPGNTIYF. CDR3 nucleotide sequence: TGCAGCGTTGACAGGGGACCTGGAAACACCATATATTTT.

This clone showed up many times. The rearrangement joins TRBV5-4 to TRBJ1-2; D ambiguous. CDR3 size: 13 residues. V lost 1 base and J 8 bases, leaving 12 bases between the germline ends. From germline, CDR1 is SGHNT and CDR2 YYREEE (reference sequence). CDR3 residues: CASSLTGSGGYTF. DNA of the CDR3: TGTGCCAGCAGCTTGACTGGTTCGGGGGGCTACACCTTC.

CDR3 in amino acids: CASSYGAVRETQYF. In nucleotides, the CDR3 is TGTGCCAGCAGTTATGGGGCGGTTCGAGAGACCCAGTACTTC. The chain combines TRBV6-5 with TRBJ2-5; possibly TRBD1 for D (5 bases). This CDR3 region has 14 residues. The V and J ends lost 3 bases and 4 bases respectively, with 12 bases between them. CDR1 and CDR2 (germline): MNHEY, SVGAGI.